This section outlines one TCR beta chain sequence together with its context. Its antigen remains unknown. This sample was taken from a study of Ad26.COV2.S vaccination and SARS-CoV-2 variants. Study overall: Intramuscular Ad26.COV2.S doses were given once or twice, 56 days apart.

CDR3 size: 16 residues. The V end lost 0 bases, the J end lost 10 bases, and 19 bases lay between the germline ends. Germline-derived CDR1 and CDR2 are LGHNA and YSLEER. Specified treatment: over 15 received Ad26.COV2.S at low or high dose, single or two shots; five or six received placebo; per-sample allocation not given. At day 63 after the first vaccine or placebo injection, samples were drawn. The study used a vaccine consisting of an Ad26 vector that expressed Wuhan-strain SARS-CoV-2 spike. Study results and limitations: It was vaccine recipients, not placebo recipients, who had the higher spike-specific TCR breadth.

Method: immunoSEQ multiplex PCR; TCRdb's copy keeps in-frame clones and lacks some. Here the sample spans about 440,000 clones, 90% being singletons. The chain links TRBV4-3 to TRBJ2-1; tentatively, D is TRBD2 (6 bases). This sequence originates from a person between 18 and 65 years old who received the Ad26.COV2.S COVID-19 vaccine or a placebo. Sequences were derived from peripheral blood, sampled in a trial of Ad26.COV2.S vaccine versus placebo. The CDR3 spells CASSQDQSGVAYEQFF. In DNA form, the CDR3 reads TGCGCCAGCAGCCAAGATCAGTCGGGGGTGGCCTACGAGCAGTTCTTC.